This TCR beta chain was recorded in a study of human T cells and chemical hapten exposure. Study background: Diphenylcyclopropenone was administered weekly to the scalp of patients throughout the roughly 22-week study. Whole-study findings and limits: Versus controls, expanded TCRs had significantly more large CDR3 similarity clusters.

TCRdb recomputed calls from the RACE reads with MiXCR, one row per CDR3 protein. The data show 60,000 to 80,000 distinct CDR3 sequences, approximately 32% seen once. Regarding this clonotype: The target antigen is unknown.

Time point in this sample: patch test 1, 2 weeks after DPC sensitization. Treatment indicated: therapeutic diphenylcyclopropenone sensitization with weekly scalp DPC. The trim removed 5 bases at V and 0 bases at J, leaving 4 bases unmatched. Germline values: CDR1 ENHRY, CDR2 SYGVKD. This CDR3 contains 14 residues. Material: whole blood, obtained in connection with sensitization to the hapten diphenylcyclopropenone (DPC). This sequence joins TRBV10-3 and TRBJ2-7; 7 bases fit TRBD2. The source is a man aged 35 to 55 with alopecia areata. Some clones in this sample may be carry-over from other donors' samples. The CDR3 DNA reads TGTGCCATCAGTCCGAGCGGGACCTCCTACGAGCAGTACTTC. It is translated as CAISPSGTSYEQYF.